The rows below give T cell receptor beta chains drawn from one sample of a study of blood T cell repertoires in COVID-19. Repertoires were generated with immunoSEQ multiplex PCR, while TCRdb's copy carries only in-frame clones and drops some. The repertoire includes over 25,000 clones, around 85% of them detected once, and around 9% sits in the top ten. The sequencing sample was made of peripheral blood. All receptors come from a man older than 75 with active COVID-19. The CDR3 runs from the conserved cysteine through the conserved F or W. D genes are given only for firm matches. Size tells how often a clone was seen (once, few, many) or the class of an expanded clone, and some rows leave it out.

NA	TRBV4-2	14	NA	TRBJ1-1	CASSQEPGQTEAFF	TGTGCCAGCAGCCAAGAGCCAGGGCAAACTGAAGCTTTCTTT
NA	TRBV5-8	15	NA	TRBJ1-6	CASSRWGGSSSPLHF	TGTGCCAGCAGCCGATGGGGGGGATCGAGTTCACCCCTCCACTTT
TRBD1	TRBV7-8	15	NA	TRBJ2-7	CASSLLGQGAGEQYF	TGTGCCAGCAGCTTACTGGGACAGGGGGCGGGGGAGCAGTACTTC
NA	TRBV9	14	NA	TRBJ2-3	CASSPRHYTDTQYF	TGTGCCAGCAGCCCCCGACATTACACAGATACGCAGTATTTT
NA	TRBV28	12	once	TRBJ1-2	CASSLTPHGYTF	TGTGCCAGCAGTTTGACACCGCATGGCTACACCTTC
TRBD1	TRBV5-6	15	NA	TRBJ1-3	CASSYTGEPGNTIYF	TGTGCCAGCAGCTACACAGGGGAACCTGGAAACACCATATATTTT
NA	TRBV7-8	12	NA	TRBJ1-2	CASSLLGDGYTF	TGTGCCAGCAGCTTATTGGGAGATGGCTACACCTTC
TRBD1	TRBV2	14	NA	TRBJ1-2	CASSSWTGGYGYTF	TGTGCCAGCAGTTCCTGGACAGGGGGCTATGGCTACACCTTC
TRBD2	TRBV9	15	NA	TRBJ2-7	CASSVSAGGGYEQYF	TGTGCCAGCAGCGTGTCTGCGGGGGGGGGCTACGAGCAGTACTTC
TRBD1	TRBV18	14	NA	TRBJ1-6	CASSPTDRDSPLHF	TGTGCCAGCTCACCGACGGACAGGGATTCACCCCTCCACTTT
NA	TRBV7-8	15	NA	TRBJ1-5	CASSPSEGANQPQHF	TGTGCCAGCAGCCCTTCCGAAGGGGCCAATCAGCCCCAGCATTTT
TRBD1	TRBV6-6	14	NA	TRBJ1-5	CASSVRQGNQPQHF	TGTGCCAGCAGTGTACGACAGGGAAATCAGCCCCAGCATTTT
TRBD2	TRBV7-2	14	NA	TRBJ2-5	CASSLAGRREAQYF	TGTGCCAGCAGCTTAGCAGGGCGGCGGGAGGCCCAGTACTTC
NA	TRBV28	14	NA	TRBJ1-2	CASSPRGFDYGYTF	TGTGCCAGCAGTCCTAGGGGCTTCGACTATGGCTACACCTTC
NA	TRBV6-5	14	NA	TRBJ2-3	CASADGTGGDTQYF	TGTGCCAGCGCGGACGGGACTGGTGGAGATACGCAGTATTTT
TRBD2	TRBV18	17	NA	TRBJ2-1	CASSLSTSGEPYNEQFF	TGTGCCAGCTCACTTTCGACTAGCGGGGAGCCCTACAATGAGCAGTTCTTC
NA	TRBV3-1/TRBV3-2	14	NA	TRBJ2-5	CASSQETSFPPQYF	TGTGCCAGCAGCCAAGAAACTAGCTTTCCTCCCCAGTACTTC
NA	TRBV5-4	15	NA	TRBJ1-2	CASSLVGAGVYGYTF	TGTGCCAGCAGCTTGGTGGGGGCGGGGGTCTATGGCTACACCTTC
TRBD2	TRBV2	15	NA	TRBJ2-1	CASSEQLAGYNEQFF	TGTGCCAGCAGTGAACAACTAGCGGGGTACAATGAGCAGTTCTTC
NA	TRBV24-1	14	few	TRBJ2-5	CATSDPGLGETQYF	TGTGCCACCAGTGATCCCGGGTTAGGAGAGACCCAGTACTTC
TRBD2	TRBV10-3	14	NA	TRBJ2-5	CAISARRGEETQYF	TGTGCCATCAGTGCGAGGCGGGGGGAAGAGACCCAGTACTTC
TRBD2	TRBV5-1	17	few	TRBJ2-1	CASSRGLAGGPGNEQFF	TGCGCCAGCAGCCGGGGACTAGCGGGGGGGCCTGGTAATGAGCAGTTCTTC
NA	TRBV5-5	16	once	TRBJ2-1	CASSLVEGQGNNEQFF	TGTGCCAGCAGCTTGGTAGAGGGGCAGGGGAACAATGAGCAGTTCTTC
TRBD2	TRBV6-2/TRBV6-3	17	medium-sized	TRBJ2-3	CASSYFGLAGGTDTQYF	TGTGCCAGCAGTTACTTTGGACTAGCGGGGGGCACAGATACGCAGTATTTT
NA	TRBV5-1	15	NA	TRBJ2-1	CASSSTGHSYNEQFF	TGCGCCAGCAGCTCGACAGGCCATTCCTACAATGAGCAGTTCTTC
TRBD1	TRBV3-1/TRBV3-2	17	NA	TRBJ1-1	CASSQDLGQGLYTEAFF	TGTGCCAGCAGCCAAGATTTGGGACAGGGACTGTACACTGAAGCTTTCTTT
NA	TRBV19	12	NA	TRBJ1-2	CASSMTRAALTF	TGTGCCAGTAGTATGACGAGGGCCGCTTTAACCTTC
TRBD2	TRBV12-5	13	NA	TRBJ2-7	CASGLAGGYEQYF	TGTGCTAGTGGCTTAGCGGGGGGATACGAGCAGTACTTC
TRBD2	TRBV9	16	NA	TRBJ2-3	CASSVDVVAGADTQYF	TGTGCCAGCAGCGTGGACGTCGTAGCGGGGGCAGATACGCAGTATTTT
NA	TRBV29-1	13	NA	TRBJ1-2	CSATGHLMDGYTF	TGCAGCGCTACAGGACATCTCATGGATGGCTACACCTTC
TRBD1	TRBV6-5	13	NA	TRBJ2-7	CASNRDRAYEQYF	TGTGCCAGCAACCGGGACAGGGCCTACGAGCAGTACTTC
NA	TRBV18	12	NA	TRBJ1-1	CASSPSDGGAFF	TGTGCCAGCTCACCCTCAGATGGAGGAGCTTTCTTT
NA	TRBV27	14	NA	TRBJ1-6	CASSWGDIGSPLHF	TGTGCCAGCAGTTGGGGAGACATCGGGTCACCCCTCCACTTT
TRBD1	TRBV12-5	13	NA	TRBJ2-2	CASGIDRAGELFF	TGTGCTAGTGGGATAGACAGGGCCGGGGAGCTGTTTTTT
TRBD2	TRBV9	18	NA	TRBJ2-1	CASSVRFGRGGAGNEQFF	TGTGCCAGCAGCGTACGGTTCGGTCGGGGGGGCGCAGGCAATGAGCAGTTCTTC
NA	TRBV15	13	NA	TRBJ1-2	CATSLNRDYGYTF	TGTGCCACCAGCCTCAACAGGGACTATGGCTACACCTTC
NA	TRBV28	14	NA	TRBJ2-5	CASKISQLQETQYF	TGTGCCAGCAAAATCTCACAGTTACAAGAGACCCAGTACTTC
TRBD1	TRBV7-3	15	NA	TRBJ1-6	CASSQGQGINSPLHF	TGTGCCAGCAGCCAAGGACAGGGGATTAATTCACCCCTCCACTTT
NA	TRBV6-6	13	NA	TRBJ2-5	CASNLRASGTQYF	TGTGCCAGCAATCTCAGGGCCTCCGGGACCCAGTACTTC
NA	TRBV27	14	NA	TRBJ2-7	CASSQPGLAYEQYF	TGTGCCAGCAGTCAACCGGGACTGGCCTACGAGCAGTACTTC
TRBD1	TRBV19	12	NA	TRBJ2-7	CASSGQGYEQYF	TGTGCCAGTAGCGGACAGGGCTACGAGCAGTACTTC